One and the same sample provided the 22 T cell receptor beta chains below, sequenced in a study of cytomegalovirus exposure and HLA in healthy donors. Only in-frame clones appear in the TCRdb table, and some are missing; sequencing was by immunoSEQ multiplex PCR. Found here are 150,000 or so clones, around four fifths of them singletons; the top ten hold approximately 2%. Sequenced material: PBMCs. These receptors were obtained from a man aged 25-45 years in good health and CMV-seropositive.

This clone was counted only a few times. This chain connects TRBV14 to TRBJ2-1, with 13 positions matching TRBD2. The CDR3 has 15 residues. Looked up from germline, CDR1 is SGHDN and CDR2 is FVKESK. The J segment lost 9 bases and the V segment lost 3 bases, leaving 5 bases of the junction unmatched. CDR3 region: CASSHTSGGAGEQFF. The CDR3 DNA is TGTGCCAGCAGCCATACTAGCGGGGGGGCAGGTGAGCAGTTCTTC.

The table lists this clone with a count of one. The chain joins TRBV19 to TRBJ2-1; TRBD1 aligns across 9 bases. Per germline, CDR1 LNHDA and CDR2 SQIVND (reference sequence). This CDR3 spans 16 amino acids. The V gene end was trimmed by 1 base and the J gene end by 4 bases; junction bases not matched to a gene: 5. CDR3 nucleotides: TGTGCCAGTAGTATAGTGGGACAGGGAGGGTACAATGAGCAGTTCTTC. This encodes CASSIVGQGGYNEQFF.

The chain uses TRBV9 and TRBJ1-1; D is perhaps TRBD1 (6 bases). V shed 3 bases and J shed 1 base, with 13 bases lying between them. CDR3 length equals 15 residues. From germline, CDR1 is SGDLS and CDR2 YYNGEE. The CDR3 loop is CASSAADRENTEAFF. Written as DNA, the CDR3 is TGTGCCAGCAGCGCCGCGGACAGAGAGAACACTGAAGCTTTCTTT. The variable domain in full, completed from reference TRBV9 and TRBJ1-1, reads DSGVTQTPKHLITATGQRVTLRCSPRSGDLSVYWYQQSLDQGLQFLIQYYNGEERAKGNILERFSAQQFPDLHSELNLSSLELGDSALYFCASSAADRENTEAFFGQGTRLTVV.

This clone was seen only a few times. The chain joins TRBV6-1 to TRBJ1-2, with TRBD1 identical over 8 bases. Germline values: CDR1 MNHNS, CDR2 SASEGT. The junction had 9 bases not matched to a gene; V was cut back by 4 bases and J by 8 bases. The CDR3 totals 14 residues. The CDR3 protein is CASSVRTGLGGYTF. The CDR3 nucleotides are TGTGCCAGCAGTGTCAGGACAGGGCTGGGGGGCTACACCTTC.

The chain recombines TRBV28 with TRBJ1-1; a weak D match, TRBD1 (5 bases). This CDR3 is built from 15 residues. V lost 8 bases and J 3 bases, leaving 19 bases between the germline ends. The germline CDR1 and CDR2 sequences are MDHEN and SYDVKM. CDR3 protein: CASSNRGGWDTEAFF. In DNA, the CDR3 is TGTGCCAGCTCTAACCGCGGGGGGTGGGACACTGAAGCTTTCTTT.

The genes are TRBV5-6 and TRBJ2-6; D perhaps matches TRBD1 (6 bases). Between the trimmed V and J ends, which lost 1 base and 0 bases, there was a span of 11 bases. Germline V gene sequence: CDR1 SGHDT, CDR2 YYEEEE. The CDR3 has 17 amino acids. The DNA for the CDR3 is TGTGCCAGCAGCTTGCCAGGGGCTTACTCTGGGGCCAACGTCCTGACTTTC. Encoded protein: CASSLPGAYSGANVLTF.

The chain recombines TRBV7-3 with TRBJ2-2, with D maybe TRBD2 (6 bases). The CDR3 extends over 16 amino acids. Germline V lookup: CDR1 SGHTA, CDR2 FQGTGA. V lost 0 bases and J lost 0, with 8 bases in between. CDR3 bases: TGTGCCAGCAGCTTAACTGGCGGGGCGAACACCGGGGAGCTGTTTTTT. Amino acids: CASSLTGGANTGELFF.

V gene TRBV27 combines with J gene TRBJ1-5; 10 bases map to TRBD1. Germline loops: CDR1 MNHEY, CDR2 SMNVEV (reference sequence). V lost 4 bases to trimming and J lost 6 bases; unmatched junction nucleotides: 3. There are 14 residues in the CDR3. Here the CDR3 reads CASSSGQGSQPQHF. CDR3 DNA sequence: TGTGCCAGCAGTTCGGGACAGGGGAGTCAGCCCCAGCATTTT.

Remarks on this clone: At one end, the junction sequence differs from germline, possibly due to a read error. The J gene is TRBJ2-5, the V gene TRBV15; 7 nucleotides align to TRBD1. The CDR3 sequence is 14 residues long. CDR1 and CDR2 from the germline V gene are LNHNV and YYDKDF (reference sequence). The DNA of the CDR3 is TGTGCCACCAGCAGAGTGGACAGGAGTGAGAACCAGTACTTC. Protein sequence: CATSRVDRSENQYF.

V gene TRBV27 combines with J gene TRBJ2-2; 9 bases are shared with TRBD1. The V segment lost 0 bases and the J segment 5 bases; nucleotides outside the gene matches: 4. The germline CDR1 and CDR2 sequences are MNHEY and SMNVEV (reference sequence). The CDR3 contains 16 residues. CDR3 coding DNA: TGTGCCAGCAGTTTATCGTTGGGACAGGGTACCGGGGAGCTGTTTTTT. It is translated as CASSLSLGQGTGELFF.

V usage is TRBV9 and J usage is TRBJ1-1; D is undetermined. V was shortened by 3 bases and J by 5 bases, with 5 bases between the two germline ends. There are 11 residues in the CDR3. Germline CDR1 and CDR2: SGDLS and YYNGEE. CDR3 sequence (DNA): TGTGCCAGCAGCGGAGGTACTGAAGCTTTCTTT. This encodes CASSGGTEAFF.

The chain carries TRBV25-1 and TRBJ2-1, with TRBD1 as a possible D gene (5 bases). Trimming took off 5 bases at V and 7 bases at J, with 15 bases between the two ends. The CDR3 totals 14 residues. Germline-derived CDR1 and CDR2 are MGHDK and SYGVNS. The CDR3 DNA reads as TGTGCCAGCAGTCACCAGGGCCTTGGGAATGAGCAGTTCTTC. It codes for CASSHQGLGNEQFF. Full variable domain (remainder filled in from reference TRBV25-1 and TRBJ2-1): EADIYQTPRYLVIGTGKKITLECSQTMGHDKMYWYQQDPGMELHLIHYSYGVNSTEKGDLSSESTVSRIRTEHFPLTLESARPSHTSQYLCASSHQGLGNEQFFGPGTRLTVL.

This chain links TRBV6-1 with TRBJ2-7; TRBD1 matches at 8 bases. CDR3 length: 14 residues. The J segment lost 3 bases and the V segment lost 6 bases, leaving 7 bases of the junction unmatched. CDR1 and CDR2 (germline): MNHNS, SASEGT. CDR3 DNA sequence: TGTGCCAGCAGATATACAGGGGGGTACTACGAGCAGTACTTC. Translation: CASRYTGGYYEQYF.

The chain employs TRBV15 and TRBJ2-4; 8 bases are shared with TRBD1. The CDR3 sequence is 16 residues long. The V segment lost 7 bases and the J segment 1 base; nucleotides outside the gene matches: 9. Germline loops: CDR1 LNHNV, CDR2 YYDKDF (reference sequence). CDR3 DNA sequence: TGTGCCACCAACCGAACCCGGACAGGGGCCAAAAACATTCAGTACTTC. Amino acid sequence: CATNRTRTGAKNIQYF.

This clone was detected only once. The chain links TRBV5-6 to TRBJ1-5; no firm D call. The CDR3 spans 14 residues. The germline V and J ends were trimmed by 3 bases and 7 bases, with 14 bases remaining between them. In germline, CDR1 is SGHDT, CDR2 YYEEEE. The CDR3 here is CASSSITSRQPQHF. CDR3 sequence (DNA): TGTGCCAGCAGCTCCATTACTAGCCGGCAGCCCCAGCATTTT.

The chain recombines TRBV5-1 with TRBJ1-6; 10 positions match TRBD1. J lost 9 bases, V lost 1 base, and 1 base had no gene match. There are 14 residues in the CDR3. Germline CDR1 SGHRS, CDR2 YFSETQ. The CDR3 DNA reads TGCGCCAGCAGCTTGTGGGACAGGGGTTCACCCCTCCACTTT. It yields the protein CASSLWDRGSPLHF. Combining the CDR3 with reference TRBV5-1 and TRBJ1-6 gives the whole variable domain KAGVTQTPRYLIKTRGQQVTLSCSPISGHRSVSWYQQTPGQGLQFLFEYFSETQRNKGNFPGRFSGRQFSNSRSEMNVSTLELGDSALYLCASSLWDRGSPLHFGNGTRLTVT.

The J gene is TRBJ2-6, the V gene TRBV2; 9 nucleotides match TRBD1. V trimming: 10 bases; J trimming: 1 base; junction bases outside the gene matches: 5. This CDR3 is built from 15 residues. Per germline, CDR1 SNHLY and CDR2 FYNNEI. This chain's CDR3 is CATGTGMSGANVLTF. CDR3 nucleotides: TGTGCCACCGGGACAGGGATGTCTGGGGCCAACGTCCTGACTTTC.

The rearrangement uses TRBV5-1 and TRBJ1-1; TRBD1 agrees at 8 bases. J gave up 1 base and V 4 bases, and 6 bases lay outside the gene matches. The CDR3 has 15 residues. CDR1 and CDR2 (germline): SGHRS, YFSETQ. The CDR3 sequence is CASSLRGLENTEAFF. The CDR3 region has the DNA TGCGCCAGCAGCCTCAGGGGGCTCGAGAACACTGAAGCTTTCTTT. Full variable domain (missing parts from reference TRBV5-1 and TRBJ1-1): KAGVTQTPRYLIKTRGQQVTLSCSPISGHRSVSWYQQTPGQGLQFLFEYFSETQRNKGNFPGRFSGRQFSNSRSEMNVSTLELGDSALYLCASSLRGLENTEAFFGQGTRLTVV.

This clone was seen a few times. This sequence joins TRBV4-2 and TRBJ2-7; D not certain. Per the germline V gene, CDR1 is LGHNA and CDR2 is YNFKEQ. This CDR3 has 15 residues. V was pared by 3 bases and J by 3 bases, with 15 bases between. The CDR3 DNA reads TGTGCCAGCAGCCAGCTCGCCGCGTCCATCTACGAGCAGTACTTC. This sequence encodes CASSQLAASIYEQYF.

As for this clone: The junction departs from germline at one end; a sequencing error may be responsible. The J gene is TRBJ2-3, the V gene TRBV29-1; unclear D gene. CDR3 length: 13 amino acids. Germline V CDR1 and CDR2: SQVTM, ANQGSEA. The CDR3 loop is CSVVVDSRDTQYF. CDR3 DNA: TGCAGCGTTGTTGTAGATAGCAGAGATACGCAGTATTTT.

The genes are TRBV27 and TRBJ2-5; D might be TRBD2 (6 bases). The J call may be incorrect, as the DNA end agrees better with TRBJ2-7. The germline CDR1 and CDR2 sequences are MNHEY and SMNVEV (reference sequence). This CDR3 has 14 amino acids. For the CDR3, the DNA is TGTGCCAGCAGTTCCCGGACTAACTCCTACGAGCAGTACTTC. Encoded protein: CASSSRTNSYEQYF.

The chain is built from TRBV7-9 and TRBJ2-3; TRBD2 matches at 11 bases. Germline V gives CDR1 SEHNR, CDR2 FQNEAQ (reference sequence). Losses at the gene ends were 1 base for V and 1 base for J; bases not matched to a gene: 4. The CDR3 runs 17 residues. As DNA, the CDR3 is TGTGCCAGCAGCTTAGTCACTAGCGGGGGTGGCACAGATACGCAGTATTTT. Translation: CASSLVTSGGGTDTQYF.